This T cell receptor (beta chain) was obtained from a study of Ad26.COV2.S vaccination and SARS-CoV-2 variants. CDR1 SEHNR and CDR2 FQNEAQ come from the germline V gene (reference sequence). This CDR3 is built from 15 residues. V trimming: 5 bases; J trimming: 4 bases; junction bases outside the gene matches: 8. Treatment defined: about 20 received Ad26.COV2.S at low or high dose, single or two shots; about 5 received placebo; per-sample allocation not given. Sampling was performed 63 days after the first vaccine or placebo injection. Donation came from an adult in Boston who was aged 18-55 years. An Ad26 vector that expressed Wuhan-strain SARS-CoV-2 spike constituted the vaccine. Study observations and caveats: After vaccination, reports described spike-specific CD8+ and CD4+ T cell responses as showing substantial breadth. Whether participants received vaccine or placebo, their non-spike TCR breadth was similar.

Generated by immunoSEQ multiplex PCR, the TCRdb table keeps only in-frame clones and is missing some. The sample shows approximately 300,000 clones, 85% to 90% of them seen only once. As for this clone: What it binds is not known.

This specimen was peripheral blood, taken in a trial of Ad26.COV2.S vaccine versus placebo. This receptor was identified in a person between 18 and 59 years old who received the Ad26.COV2.S COVID-19 vaccine or a placebo. The chain recombines TRBV7-9 with TRBJ1-1, with 9 bases fitting TRBD1. This chain's CDR3 is CASSLGQGLSTEAFF. Written as DNA, the CDR3 is TGTGCCAGCAGCCTAGGACAGGGGCTGAGCACTGAAGCTTTCTTT.